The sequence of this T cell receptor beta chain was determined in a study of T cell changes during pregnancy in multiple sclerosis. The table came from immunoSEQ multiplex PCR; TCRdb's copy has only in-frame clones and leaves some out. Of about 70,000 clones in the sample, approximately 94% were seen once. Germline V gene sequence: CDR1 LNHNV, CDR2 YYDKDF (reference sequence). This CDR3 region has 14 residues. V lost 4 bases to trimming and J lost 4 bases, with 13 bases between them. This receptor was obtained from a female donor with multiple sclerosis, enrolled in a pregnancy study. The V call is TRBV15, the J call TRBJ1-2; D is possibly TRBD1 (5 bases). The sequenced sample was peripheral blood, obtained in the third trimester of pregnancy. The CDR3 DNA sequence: TGTGCCACCAGCACCGAAGGAAGGGGCTATGGCTACACCTTC. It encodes CATSTEGRGYGYTF.